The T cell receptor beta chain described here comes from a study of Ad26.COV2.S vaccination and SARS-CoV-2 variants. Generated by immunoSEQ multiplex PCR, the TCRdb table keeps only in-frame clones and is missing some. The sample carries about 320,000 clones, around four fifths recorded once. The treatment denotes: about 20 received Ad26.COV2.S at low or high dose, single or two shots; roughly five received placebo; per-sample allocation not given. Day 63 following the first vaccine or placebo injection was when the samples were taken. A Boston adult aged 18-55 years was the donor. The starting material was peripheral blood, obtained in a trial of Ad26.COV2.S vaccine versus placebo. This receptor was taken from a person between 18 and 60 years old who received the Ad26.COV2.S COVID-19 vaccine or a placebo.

This CDR3 reads CATSRDIFGTVEQYF. CDR3 in DNA: TGTGCCACCAGCAGAGATATTTTTGGGACCGTCGAGCAGTACTTC. The rearrangement uses TRBV15 and TRBJ2-7; D is possibly TRBD1 or TRBD2 (5 bases each). Germline V gives CDR1 LNHNV, CDR2 YYDKDF (reference sequence). Trimming took off 0 bases at V and 6 bases at J, with 15 bases between the two ends. This CDR3 region has 15 residues.